This T cell receptor (beta chain) was identified in a study of CD8+ T cells in alopecia areata. Study conclusions and caveats: For baseline CD8+ expansion, any link to response stays uncertain with one nonresponder.

Reverse transcription of extracted RNA yielded cDNA, which provided the sequencing template. The method was immunoSEQ multiplex PCR; TCRdb's version includes in-frame clones alone and lacks a portion of them. The data hold around 140,000 clones, with about 56% observed a single time. Treatment defined: oral pan-JAK inhibitor, 5-10 mg twice daily. CD4+ and CD8+ T cells were sorted from PBMCs stained for CD3, CD4 and CD8. The length of the CDR3 is 13 residues. With 2 bases removed from V and 3 bases from J, the gap between germline ends came to 9 bases. The V gene's germline CDR1 is SGHDT and CDR2 YYEEEE. Notes on this clone: Antigen unknown.

The TCR was taken from a human donor with alopecia areata. The chain recombines TRBV5-6 with TRBJ2-7, with a possible D match to TRBD2 (6 bases). The sequencing used CD8+ T cells sorted from blood, collected at week 4, from a patient treated with tofacitinib. The CDR3 loop reads CASSFQDYYEQYF. CDR3 coding DNA: TGTGCCAGCAGCTTCCAGGACTACTACGAGCAGTACTTC.